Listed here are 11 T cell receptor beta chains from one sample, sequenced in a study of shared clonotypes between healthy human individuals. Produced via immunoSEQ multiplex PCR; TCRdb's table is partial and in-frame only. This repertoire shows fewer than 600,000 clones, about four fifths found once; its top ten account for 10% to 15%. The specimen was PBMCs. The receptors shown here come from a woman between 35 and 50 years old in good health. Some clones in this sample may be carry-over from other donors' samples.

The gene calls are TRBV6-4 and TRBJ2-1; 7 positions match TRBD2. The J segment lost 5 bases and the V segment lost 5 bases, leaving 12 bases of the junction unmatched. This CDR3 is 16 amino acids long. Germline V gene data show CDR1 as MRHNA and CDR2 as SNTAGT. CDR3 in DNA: TGTGCCAGCAGTTCATCAGCGGGCCGGGGGGACAATGAGCAGTTCTTC. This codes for CASSSSAGRGDNEQFF.

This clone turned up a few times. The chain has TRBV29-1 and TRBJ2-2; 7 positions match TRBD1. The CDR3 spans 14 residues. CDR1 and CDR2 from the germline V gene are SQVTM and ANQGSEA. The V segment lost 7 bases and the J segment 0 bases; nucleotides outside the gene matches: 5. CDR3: CSAKGTANTGELFF. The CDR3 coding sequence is TGCAGCGCAAAAGGGACAGCGAACACCGGGGAGCTGTTTTTT.

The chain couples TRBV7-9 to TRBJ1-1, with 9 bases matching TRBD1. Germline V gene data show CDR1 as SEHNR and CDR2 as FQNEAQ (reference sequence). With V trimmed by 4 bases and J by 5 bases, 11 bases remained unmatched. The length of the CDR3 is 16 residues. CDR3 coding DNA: TGTGCCAGCAGCTGGGGCCGAGGACAGGGGCGAACTGAAGCTTTCTTT. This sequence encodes CASSWGRGQGRTEAFF.

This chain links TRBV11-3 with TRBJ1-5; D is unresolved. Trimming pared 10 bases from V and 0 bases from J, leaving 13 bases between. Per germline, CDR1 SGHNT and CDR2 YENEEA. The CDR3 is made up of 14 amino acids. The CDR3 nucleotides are TGTGCCATCCGGACGGTCATTAGCAATCAGCCCCAGCATTTT. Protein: CAIRTVISNQPQHF.

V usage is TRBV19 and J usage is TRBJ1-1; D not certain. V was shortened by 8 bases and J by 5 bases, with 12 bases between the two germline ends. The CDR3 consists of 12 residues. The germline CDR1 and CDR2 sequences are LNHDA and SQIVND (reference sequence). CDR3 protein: CASGKGRTEAFF. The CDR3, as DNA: TGTGCCAGTGGCAAAGGGAGGACTGAAGCTTTCTTT.

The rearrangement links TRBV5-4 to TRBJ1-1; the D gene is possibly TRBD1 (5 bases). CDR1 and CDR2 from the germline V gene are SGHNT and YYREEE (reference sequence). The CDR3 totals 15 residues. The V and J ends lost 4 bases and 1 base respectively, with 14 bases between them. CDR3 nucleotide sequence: TGTGCCAGCAGCAAAGCCGGGACCGGGAACACTGAAGCTTTCTTT. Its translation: CASSKAGTGNTEAFF.

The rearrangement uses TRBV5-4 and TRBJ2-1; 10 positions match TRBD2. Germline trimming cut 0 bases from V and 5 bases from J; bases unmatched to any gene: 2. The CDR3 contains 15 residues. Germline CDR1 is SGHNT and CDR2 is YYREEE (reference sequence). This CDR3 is CASSLDLAGDNEQFF. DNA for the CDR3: TGTGCCAGCAGCTTGGACCTAGCGGGAGACAATGAGCAGTTCTTC.

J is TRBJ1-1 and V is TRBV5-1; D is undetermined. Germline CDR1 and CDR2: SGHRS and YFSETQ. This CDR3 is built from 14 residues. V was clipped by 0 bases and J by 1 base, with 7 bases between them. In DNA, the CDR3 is TGCGCCAGCAGCTTGGACGTCAGGAACACTGAAGCTTTCTTT. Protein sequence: CASSLDVRNTEAFF. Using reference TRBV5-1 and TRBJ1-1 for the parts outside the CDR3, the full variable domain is KAGVTQTPRYLIKTRGQQVTLSCSPISGHRSVSWYQQTPGQGLQFLFEYFSETQRNKGNFPGRFSGRQFSNSRSEMNVSTLELGDSALYLCASSLDVRNTEAFFGQGTRLTVV.

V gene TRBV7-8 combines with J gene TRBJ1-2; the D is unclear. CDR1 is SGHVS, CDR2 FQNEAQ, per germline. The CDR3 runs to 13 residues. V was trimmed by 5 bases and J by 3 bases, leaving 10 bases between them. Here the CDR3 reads CASSPREDYGYTF. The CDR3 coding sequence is TGTGCCAGCAGCCCCCGGGAGGACTATGGCTACACCTTC.

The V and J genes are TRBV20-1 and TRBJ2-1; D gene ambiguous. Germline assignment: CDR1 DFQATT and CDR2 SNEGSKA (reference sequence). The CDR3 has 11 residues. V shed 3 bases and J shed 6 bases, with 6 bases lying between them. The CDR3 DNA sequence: TGCAGTGCTAGTTTGAGCAATGAGCAGTTCTTC. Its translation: CSASLSNEQFF.

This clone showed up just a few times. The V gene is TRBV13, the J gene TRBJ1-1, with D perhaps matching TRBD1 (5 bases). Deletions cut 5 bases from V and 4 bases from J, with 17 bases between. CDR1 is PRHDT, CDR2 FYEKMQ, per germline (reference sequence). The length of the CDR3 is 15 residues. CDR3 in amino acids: CASSKDNGAGTEAFF. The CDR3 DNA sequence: TGTGCCAGCAGCAAAGACAACGGGGCGGGCACTGAAGCTTTCTTT.